Each of the 4 T cell receptor beta chains below was sequenced from the same sample in a study of cytomegalovirus exposure and HLA in healthy donors. Sequenced by immunoSEQ multiplex PCR; TCRdb stores in-frame clones only, minus some. This table has tens of thousands of clones, roughly 80% appearing once. What was sequenced was PBMCs. The receptors originated from a man aged 25 to 40 in good health and CMV-seronegative.

V usage is TRBV11-3 and J usage is TRBJ2-1; 11 bases are a match to TRBD2. There are 15 residues in the CDR3. Germline CDR1 SGHNT, CDR2 YENEEA. With V trimmed by 5 bases and J by 3 bases, 3 bases remained unmatched. The CDR3 spells CASSGLAGIYNEQFF. CDR3 DNA: TGTGCCAGCAGCGGACTAGCGGGCATCTACAATGAGCAGTTCTTC.

This clone was detected once. The chain is built from TRBV7-3 and TRBJ2-1, with D possibly TRBD2 on 5 matching bases. The ends were cut back, 5 bases at V and 0 bases at J, with 14 bases in the middle. The CDR3 consists of 16 residues. Germline lookup yields CDR1 SGHTA and CDR2 FQGTGA. In DNA, the CDR3 is TGTGCCAGCAGCCTCAGTTGGGGAGTCTCCTACAATGAGCAGTTCTTC. As protein: CASSLSWGVSYNEQFF.

The CDR3 DNA follows: TGTGCCAGCAGTTTATTGGCGGGTCAGCCCCAGCATTTT. It translates to CASSLLAGQPQHF. This sequence joins TRBV28 and TRBJ1-5, with unresolved D. CDR3 length: 13 residues. The germline CDR1 and CDR2 sequences are MDHEN and SYDVKM. V was cut by 1 base and J by 6 bases, with 7 bases left in between.

The chain carries TRBV14 and TRBJ1-1; no reliable D call. The CDR3 runs 11 residues. With 4 bases removed from V and 7 bases from J, the gap between germline ends came to 7 bases. CDR1 is SGHDN and CDR2 is FVKESK in the germline V gene. In DNA, the CDR3 is TGTGCCAGCAGCCGAGGCCTTGAAGCTTTCTTT. As protein: CASSRGLEAFF.